Sequencing of this T cell receptor (beta chain) was carried out in a study of T cell responses to AZD1222 COVID-19 vaccine. The germline gives CDR1 MNHEY, CDR2 SVGAGI. The CDR3 totals 13 residues. The study's findings and limits: Donors were mostly white British, more females; clonal diversity possibly underestimated. Increases in Spike-specific TCR breadth and depth were seen after two AZD1222 doses. Distributed over spike, vaccine-associated CD4 TCRs predominated at 160-218 and 743-854.

Some clones are missing from TCRdb's copy, which holds only in-frame ones; the method was immunoSEQ multiplex PCR. In the table there are 80,000 or so clones, 70% to 90% of which are singletons. As concerns this clone: The target antigen is unknown.

This sequence originates from an adult in good health. The rearrangement links TRBV6-5 to TRBJ2-3, with 7 nucleotides matching TRBD1. This material consisted of peripheral blood, taken on day 0 of AZD1222 vaccination. CDR3 nucleotides: TGTGCTGTCAGGGGGTGGGGCACAGATACGCAGTATTTT. This translates into CAVRGWGTDTQYF.